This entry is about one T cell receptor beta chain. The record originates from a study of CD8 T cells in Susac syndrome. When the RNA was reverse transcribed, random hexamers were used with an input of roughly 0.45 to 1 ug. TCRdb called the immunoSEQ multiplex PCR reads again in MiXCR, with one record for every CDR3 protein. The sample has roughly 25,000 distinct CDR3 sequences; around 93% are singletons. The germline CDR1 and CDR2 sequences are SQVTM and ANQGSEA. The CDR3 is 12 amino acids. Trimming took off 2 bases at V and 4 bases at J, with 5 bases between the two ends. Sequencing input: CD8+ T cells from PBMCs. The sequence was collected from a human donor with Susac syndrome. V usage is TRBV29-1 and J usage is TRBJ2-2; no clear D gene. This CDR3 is CSVELGTGELFF. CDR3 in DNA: TGCAGCGTTGAATTGGGCACCGGGGAGCTGTTTTTT.